This TCR beta chain came from a study of Graves' ophthalmopathy and Graves' hyperthyroidism. Regarding this clonotype: No conserved phenylalanine or tryptophan ends this CDR3, so it is likely a read error. No DNA is shown, since the ends of the CDR3 on it are uncertain; the CDR3 is the one TCRdb lists.

RNA transcripts yielded amplified TCR beta CDR3 regions. Second-round multiplex PCR followed a first-round RT-PCR using HTBI primers. TCRdb recomputed calls from the multiplex PCR reads with MiXCR, one row per CDR3 protein. The sample contains some 370,000 distinct CDR3 sequences, about 18% of which appear only once. With termini counted, the CDR3 has 12 amino acids. CDR1 is SGHKS, CDR2 YYEKEE, per germline (reference sequence). Only newly diagnosed hyperthyroidism patients aged 18 to 65, with under 2 months' duration, were enrolled. Clinicians made diagnoses from clinical symptoms, serum thyroxine, TRAb, thyroid ultrasound and orbital computed tomography.

Sequencing was done on a sample of peripheral blood. The receptor comes from an adult woman with stable Graves' hyperthyroidism. This rearrangement joins TRBV5-5 to TRBJ1-2. The CDR3 loop is CASSLSGGGYSY.